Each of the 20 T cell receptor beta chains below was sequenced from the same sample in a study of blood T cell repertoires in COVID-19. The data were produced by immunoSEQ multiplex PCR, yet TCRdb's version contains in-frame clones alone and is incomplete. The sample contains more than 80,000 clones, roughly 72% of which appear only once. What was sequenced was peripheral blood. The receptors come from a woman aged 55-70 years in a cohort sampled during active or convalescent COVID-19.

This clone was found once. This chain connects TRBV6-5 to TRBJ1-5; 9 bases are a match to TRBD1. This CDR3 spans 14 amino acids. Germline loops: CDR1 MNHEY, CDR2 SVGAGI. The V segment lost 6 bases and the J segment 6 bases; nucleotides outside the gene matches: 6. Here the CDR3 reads CASRPGQGSQPQHF. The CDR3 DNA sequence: TGTGCCAGCAGACCGGGACAGGGTAGTCAGCCCCAGCATTTT.

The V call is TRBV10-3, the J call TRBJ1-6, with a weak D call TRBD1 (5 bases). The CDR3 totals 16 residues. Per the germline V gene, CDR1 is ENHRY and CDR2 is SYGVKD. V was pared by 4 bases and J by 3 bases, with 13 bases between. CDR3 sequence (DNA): TGTGCCATCAGTGGGACAAGTACCAACTATAATTCACCCCTCCACTTT. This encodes CAISGTSTNYNSPLHF.

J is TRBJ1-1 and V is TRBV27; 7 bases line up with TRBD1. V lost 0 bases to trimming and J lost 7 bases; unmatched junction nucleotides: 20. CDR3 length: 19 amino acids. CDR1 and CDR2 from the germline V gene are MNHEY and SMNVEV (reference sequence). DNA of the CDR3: TGTGCCAGCAGTTTATCGCCGAGGGAACTGAAGAGGGGGCGAATTGAAGCTTTCTTT. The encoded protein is CASSLSPRELKRGRIEAFF.

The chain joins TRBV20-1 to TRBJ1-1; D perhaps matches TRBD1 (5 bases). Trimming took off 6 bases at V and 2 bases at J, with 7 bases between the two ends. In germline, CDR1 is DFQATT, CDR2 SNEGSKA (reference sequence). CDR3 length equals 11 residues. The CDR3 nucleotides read TGCAGTGCACAGGACAACACTGAAGCTTTCTTT. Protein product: CSAQDNTEAFF.

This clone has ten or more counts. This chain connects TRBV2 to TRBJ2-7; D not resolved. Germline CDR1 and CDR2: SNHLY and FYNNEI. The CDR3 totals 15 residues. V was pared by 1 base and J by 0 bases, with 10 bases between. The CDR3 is CASSEGPPSSYEQYF. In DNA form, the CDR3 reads TGTGCCAGCAGTGAAGGGCCGCCTAGCTCCTACGAGCAGTACTTC. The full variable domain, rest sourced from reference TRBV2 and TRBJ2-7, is EPEVTQTPSHQVTQMGQEVILRCVPISNHLYFYWYRQILGQKVEFLVSFYNNEISEKSEIFDDQFSVERPDGSNFTLKIRSTKLEDSAMYFCASSEGPPSSYEQYFGPGTRLTVT.

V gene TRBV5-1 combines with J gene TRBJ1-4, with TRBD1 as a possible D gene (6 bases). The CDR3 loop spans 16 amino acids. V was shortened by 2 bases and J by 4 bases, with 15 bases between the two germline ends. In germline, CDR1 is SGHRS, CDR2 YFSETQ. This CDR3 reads CASSFGWGGRNEKLFF. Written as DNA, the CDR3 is TGCGCCAGCAGCTTTGGGTGGGGGGGCCGTAATGAAAAACTGTTTTTT.

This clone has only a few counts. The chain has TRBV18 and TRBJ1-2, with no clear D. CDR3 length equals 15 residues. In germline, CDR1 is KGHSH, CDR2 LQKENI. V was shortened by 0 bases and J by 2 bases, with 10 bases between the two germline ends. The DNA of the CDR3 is TGTGCCAGCTCACCACCTAGCAGCAGCAACTATGGCTACACCTTC. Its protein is CASSPPSSSNYGYTF.

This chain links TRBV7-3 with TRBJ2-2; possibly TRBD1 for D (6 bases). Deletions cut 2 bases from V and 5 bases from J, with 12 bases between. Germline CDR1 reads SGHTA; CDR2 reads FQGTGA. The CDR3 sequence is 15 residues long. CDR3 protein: CASSLQGIETGELFF. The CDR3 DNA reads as TGTGCCAGCAGCTTACAGGGGATAGAGACCGGGGAGCTGTTTTTT.

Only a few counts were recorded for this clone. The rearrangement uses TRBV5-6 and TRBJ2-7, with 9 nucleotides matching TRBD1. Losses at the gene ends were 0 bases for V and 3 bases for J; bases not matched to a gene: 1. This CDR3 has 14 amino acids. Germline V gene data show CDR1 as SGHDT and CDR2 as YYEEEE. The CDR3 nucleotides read TGTGCCAGCAGCTTGGTGGGACAGGGCTACGAGCAGTACTTC. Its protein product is CASSLVGQGYEQYF.

The CDR3 sequence: CAISGGRGLGEQYF. As DNA, the CDR3 is TGTGCCATCAGTGGTGGGCGGGGTCTGGGCGAGCAGTACTTC. This rearrangement joins TRBV10-3 to TRBJ2-7; possibly TRBD2 for D (6 bases). The CDR3 extends over 14 amino acids. Trimming took 4 bases from V and 6 from J, leaving 16 bases between them. Germline CDR1 is ENHRY and CDR2 is SYGVKD.

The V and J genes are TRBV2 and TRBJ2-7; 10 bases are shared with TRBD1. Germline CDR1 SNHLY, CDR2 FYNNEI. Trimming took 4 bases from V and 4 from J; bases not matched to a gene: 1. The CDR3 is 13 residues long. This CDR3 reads CASSGDRGYEQYF. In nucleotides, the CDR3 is TGTGCCAGCAGTGGGGACAGGGGTTACGAGCAGTACTTC.

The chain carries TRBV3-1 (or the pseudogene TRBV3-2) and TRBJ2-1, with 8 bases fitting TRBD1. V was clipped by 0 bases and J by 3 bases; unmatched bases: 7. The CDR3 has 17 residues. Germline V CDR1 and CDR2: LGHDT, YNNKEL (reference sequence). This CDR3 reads CASSQDRGTGIYNEQFF. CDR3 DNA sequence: TGTGCCAGCAGCCAAGATCGCGGGACAGGCATCTACAATGAGCAGTTCTTC.

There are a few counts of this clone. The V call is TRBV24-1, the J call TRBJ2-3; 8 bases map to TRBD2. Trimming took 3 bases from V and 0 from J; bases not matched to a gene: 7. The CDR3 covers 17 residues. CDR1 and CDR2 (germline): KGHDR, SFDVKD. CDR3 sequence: CATSDPRGGRSTDTQYF. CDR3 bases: TGTGCCACCAGTGATCCCCGGGGGGGCAGGAGCACAGATACGCAGTATTTT.

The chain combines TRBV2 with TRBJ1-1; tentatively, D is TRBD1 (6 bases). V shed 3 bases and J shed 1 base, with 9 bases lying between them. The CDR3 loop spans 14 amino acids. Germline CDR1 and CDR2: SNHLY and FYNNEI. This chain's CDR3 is CASSDRGGNTEAFF. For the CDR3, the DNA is TGTGCCAGCAGTGATAGGGGGGGGAACACTGAAGCTTTCTTT.

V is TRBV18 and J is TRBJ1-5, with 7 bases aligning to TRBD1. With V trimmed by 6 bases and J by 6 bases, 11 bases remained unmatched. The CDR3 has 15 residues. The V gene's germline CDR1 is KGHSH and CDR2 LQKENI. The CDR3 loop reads CASSQYDRVGQPQHF. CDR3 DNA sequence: TGTGCCAGCTCGCAGTATGACAGGGTAGGTCAGCCCCAGCATTTT.

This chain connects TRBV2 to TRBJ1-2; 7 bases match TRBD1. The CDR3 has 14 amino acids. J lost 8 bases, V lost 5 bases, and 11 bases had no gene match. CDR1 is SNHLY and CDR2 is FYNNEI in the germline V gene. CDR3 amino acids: CASSFHRQGEGYTF. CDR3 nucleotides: TGTGCCAGCAGTTTCCATCGACAGGGAGAAGGCTACACCTTC.

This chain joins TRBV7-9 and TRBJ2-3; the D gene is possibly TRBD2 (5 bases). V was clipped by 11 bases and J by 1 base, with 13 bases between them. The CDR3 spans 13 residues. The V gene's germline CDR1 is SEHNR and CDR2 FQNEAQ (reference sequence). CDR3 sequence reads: CAQVNSGTDTQYF. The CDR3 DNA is TGTGCCCAGGTGAATAGCGGCACAGATACGCAGTATTTT.

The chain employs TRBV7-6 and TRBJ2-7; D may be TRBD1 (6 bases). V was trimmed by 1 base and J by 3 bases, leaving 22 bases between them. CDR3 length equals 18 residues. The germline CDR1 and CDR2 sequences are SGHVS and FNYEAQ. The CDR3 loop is CASSLEVMAGDGHYEQYF. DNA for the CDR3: TGTGCCAGCAGCTTAGAGGTTATGGCAGGGGACGGTCACTACGAGCAGTACTTC.

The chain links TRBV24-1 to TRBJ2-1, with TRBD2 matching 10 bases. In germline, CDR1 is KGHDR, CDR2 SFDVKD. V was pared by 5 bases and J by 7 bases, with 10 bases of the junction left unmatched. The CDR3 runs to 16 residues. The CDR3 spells CATSVAGVAGGNEQFF. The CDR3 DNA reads TGTGCCACCAGTGTCGCCGGGGTAGCGGGGGGTAATGAGCAGTTCTTC.

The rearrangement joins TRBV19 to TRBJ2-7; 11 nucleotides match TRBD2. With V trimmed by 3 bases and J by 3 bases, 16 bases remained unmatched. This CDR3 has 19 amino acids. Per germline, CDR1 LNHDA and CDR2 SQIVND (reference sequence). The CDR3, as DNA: TGTGCCAGTAGTATTGCTGGGTCTACTAGCGGGGGAACGGTCTACGAGCAGTACTTC. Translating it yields CASSIAGSTSGGTVYEQYF.